The 19 T cell receptor beta chains presented below share a single source sample, sequenced in a study of CD8 T cells in Susac syndrome. An amount of RNA that ranged from about 0.45 to 1 ug was reverse transcribed with random hexamers. TCRdb processed the immunoSEQ multiplex PCR reads anew with MiXCR; each CDR3 protein has one entry. Here the sample spans 250,000 to 350,000 distinct CDR3 sequences, around 92% being singletons. The sequenced sample was CD4+ T cells from PBMCs. The source of these receptors is a human donor with multiple sclerosis.

The chain recombines TRBV6-2 or TRBV6-3 with TRBJ1-2, with 9 bases matching TRBD1. V lost 7 bases, J lost 0 bases, and 9 bases stayed unmatched. Germline V gene data show CDR1 as MNHEY and CDR2 as SVGEGT. This CDR3 has 16 residues. The CDR3 DNA is TGTGCCAGCACCGAGGACAGGGGTGGACCTAACTATGGCTACACCTTC. This encodes CASTEDRGGPNYGYTF.

The CDR3 coding sequence is TGTGCCAGCAGTTTAATGGCCAGTTCGGAGACCCAGTACTTC. Protein product: CASSLMASSETQYF. The genes are TRBV12-3 or TRBV12-4 and TRBJ2-5; D is unclear. The CDR3 extends over 14 amino acids. V dropped 2 bases and J dropped 5 bases, with 12 bases sitting between them.

V usage is TRBV2 and J usage is TRBJ2-2; D not certain. The V and J ends lost 7 bases and 5 bases respectively, with 17 bases between them. The CDR3 has 15 residues. Germline lookup yields CDR1 SNHLY and CDR2 FYNNEI. The CDR3 is CASTDIPIGTGELFF. The DNA for the CDR3 is TGTGCCAGCACCGACATCCCCATTGGGACCGGGGAGCTGTTTTTT.

This sequence joins TRBV3-1 and TRBJ1-4, with D possibly being TRBD1 (5 bases). This CDR3 contains 14 residues. V was cut by 5 bases and J by 5 bases, with 12 bases left in between. Germline V gives CDR1 LGHDT, CDR2 YNNKEL (reference sequence). The CDR3 DNA follows: TGTGCCAGCAGCACGACAGCCGTGAATGAAAAACTGTTTTTT. This codes for CASSTTAVNEKLFF. The variable domain in full, completed from reference TRBV3-1 and TRBJ1-4, reads DTAVSQTPKYLVTQMGNDKSIKCEQNLGHDTMYWYKQDSKKFLKIMFSYNNKELIINETVPNRFSPKSPDKAHLNLHINSLELGDSAVYFCASSTTAVNEKLFFGSGTQLSVL.

The chain joins TRBV30 to TRBJ1-6; 8 positions match TRBD1. There are 15 residues in the CDR3. With 2 bases clipped from V and 9 bases from J, the junction kept 9 bases outside the gene matches. Germline loops: CDR1 GTSNPN, CDR2 SVGIG (reference sequence). CDR3 sequence reads: CAWSWGGQGFSPLHF. DNA for the CDR3: TGTGCCTGGAGTTGGGGAGGACAGGGATTTTCACCCCTCCACTTT.

The chain joins TRBV6-6 to TRBJ1-1; no firm D call. Trimming took 2 bases from V and 5 from J, leaving 12 bases between them. There are 14 residues in the CDR3. Germline V gene data show CDR1 as MNHNY and CDR2 as SVGAGI (reference sequence). The CDR3 bases are TGTGCCAGCAGTTACGTAAATAAGGGTACTGAAGCTTTCTTT. Protein sequence: CASSYVNKGTEAFF.

This chain connects TRBV18 to TRBJ1-1; D is ambiguous. The CDR3 has 14 amino acids. The V end was cut by 4 bases, the J end by 0 bases, with 9 bases between. Germline CDR1 is KGHSH and CDR2 is LQKENI. CDR3 in amino acids: CASSLQRMNTEAFF. The CDR3 nucleotides are TGTGCCAGCTCACTACAGAGGATGAACACTGAAGCTTTCTTT.

V is TRBV6-1 and J is TRBJ2-7; D remains ambiguous. V dropped 7 bases and J dropped 4 bases, with 14 bases sitting between them. This CDR3 has 13 residues. Germline V gene lookup returns CDR1 MNHNS and CDR2 SASEGT. CDR3 in amino acids: CASNGGRSYEQYF. The CDR3 region has the DNA TGTGCCAGCAACGGTGGCAGGTCTTACGAGCAGTACTTC.

CDR3 protein: CSVEKAMNTEAFF. In DNA, the CDR3 is TGCAGCGTTGAAAAAGCAATGAACACTGAAGCTTTCTTT. The V and J genes are TRBV29-1 and TRBJ1-1; D remains unclear. The CDR3 covers 13 residues. With 2 bases removed from V and 0 bases from J, the gap between germline ends came to 7 bases. Germline V gives CDR1 SQVTM, CDR2 ANQGSEA.

The chain combines TRBV6-5 with TRBJ1-1, with a tentative D call TRBD1 (6 bases). V lost 4 bases and J 0 bases, leaving 15 bases between the germline ends. The CDR3 loop spans 16 amino acids. The germline CDR1 and CDR2 sequences are MNHEY and SVGAGI. The CDR3 sequence is CASSFSGTPMNTEAFF. Written as DNA, the CDR3 is TGTGCCAGCAGTTTCTCCGGGACACCAATGAACACTGAAGCTTTCTTT.

The CDR3 loop is CASRLAGGTSTDTQYF. The CDR3 DNA sequence: TGTGCCAGCAGATTAGCGGGGGGAACGAGCACAGATACGCAGTATTTT. The chain employs TRBV2 and TRBJ2-3, with 10 bases lining up with TRBD2. V lost 6 bases to trimming and J lost 0 bases; unmatched junction nucleotides: 6. CDR3 size: 16 residues. Germline V gene lookup returns CDR1 SNHLY and CDR2 FYNNEI.

This sequence joins TRBV5-1 and TRBJ2-3, with D hard to call. Germline V gene sequence: CDR1 SGHRS, CDR2 YFSETQ. CDR3 length: 12 amino acids. V was trimmed by 2 bases and J by 14 bases, leaving 15 bases between them. The CDR3 coding sequence is TGCGCCAGCAGCTTTGTGGGTGAAGGTCGGTATTTT. Protein: CASSFVGEGRYF. The full variable domain, in which reference TRBV5-1 and TRBJ2-3 provide the parts outside the CDR3, is KAGVTQTPRYLIKTRGQQVTLSCSPISGHRSVSWYQQTPGQGLQFLFEYFSETQRNKGNFPGRFSGRQFSNSRSEMNVSTLELGDSALYLCASSFVGEGRYFGPGTRLTVL.

The chain combines TRBV3-1 with TRBJ1-6, with D possibly matching TRBD1 (5 bases). The germline V gene has CDR1 LGHDT and CDR2 YNNKEL (reference sequence). Between the trimmed V and J ends, which lost 1 base and 14 bases, there was a span of 21 bases. This CDR3 has 16 residues. CDR3 DNA sequence: TGTGCCAGCAGCCAAGCCCCGGGCCGCGGGACCTCTGCCCTCCACTTT. Protein product: CASSQAPGRGTSALHF.

The genes are TRBV28 and TRBJ1-1; D is ambiguous. The CDR3 contains 15 residues. V lost 4 bases and J 0 bases, leaving 12 bases between the germline ends. The germline V gene has CDR1 MDHEN and CDR2 SYDVKM. The CDR3 spells CASSSPAALNTEAFF. The CDR3 nucleotides read TGTGCCAGCAGTTCACCCGCGGCTCTGAACACTGAAGCTTTCTTT.

This clonotype appeared once. CDR3 bases: TGTGCCAGTAGAAGCCTTGTTGGCCGGGGAGCCAGTGAGCAGTTCTTC. It specifies CASRSLVGRGASEQFF. The chain joins TRBV19 to TRBJ2-1, with TRBD2 as a possible D gene (5 bases). The CDR3 totals 16 residues. Trimming took off 6 bases at V and 9 bases at J, with 24 bases between the two ends. The germline gives CDR1 LNHDA, CDR2 SQIVND (reference sequence).

The V and J genes are TRBV7-9 and TRBJ2-2; D gene ambiguous. The CDR3 has 13 amino acids. Deletions cut 5 bases from V and 6 bases from J, with 10 bases between. Germline V lookup: CDR1 SEHNR, CDR2 FQNEAQ (reference sequence). The CDR3 DNA reads as TGTGCCAGCAGCCTTCCTAGAGCCGGGGAGCTGTTTTTT. Encoded protein: CASSLPRAGELFF.

J is TRBJ2-3 and V is TRBV3-1; 9 bases agree with TRBD2. The J segment lost 2 bases and the V segment lost 4 bases, leaving 7 bases of the junction unmatched. Germline loops: CDR1 LGHDT, CDR2 YNNKEL (reference sequence). This CDR3 is built from 16 residues. The CDR3 DNA reads as TGTGCCAGCAGCCGACAAGGGACTAGCTACACAGATACGCAGTATTTT. Its protein product is CASSRQGTSYTDTQYF.

This clonotype was detected only once. This chain joins TRBV3-1 and TRBJ1-6, with TRBD1 identical over 7 bases. Germline CDR1 and CDR2: LGHDT and YNNKEL (reference sequence). The CDR3 loop spans 15 amino acids. After removal of 2 bases from V and 11 bases from J, the junction contained 9 bases not matched to a gene. CDR3 sequence (DNA): TGTGCCAGCAGCCAACTACAGGGGCCCGGGGCACCCCTCCACTTT. This encodes CASSQLQGPGAPLHF.

The V and J genes are TRBV29-1 and TRBJ1-2; tentative D call: TRBD1 (6 bases). From germline, CDR1 is SQVTM and CDR2 ANQGSEA. The ends were cut back, 6 bases at V and 7 bases at J, with 15 bases in the middle. This CDR3 has 12 amino acids. Written as DNA, the CDR3 is TGCAGCGTGGCACAGGGCGGCGGTGGCTACACCTTC. This encodes CSVAQGGGGYTF.